This TCR beta chain appears in the sequencing data of a study of T cell repertoires in cytomegalovirus infection. Across the whole study: CMV epitopes in the study were HLA-C-restricted (recently identified) and HLA-B-restricted (well studied).

A word on this clonotype: What it binds is unknown. A much larger clonotype is one base distant, so this may be a read error.

Regarding the study as a whole: Cumulative public TCR beta family frequency identified carriers of CMV plus the relevant HLA.

TCRdb redid the calling of the reads with MiXCR, one entry per CDR3 protein. The table records about a million distinct CDR3 sequences, roughly 30% of them present only once. The sample in question was cultured CD8+ T cells from PBMCs, obtained from culture after CMV antigen stimulation. The source of this sequence is a human donor in good health (CMV status not recorded). Some clones in this sample may be carry-over from other donors' samples.

The CDR3 DNA reads as TGTGCCAGCAGCTTAGTGGGTCTAGACAACCAAGAGACCCAGTACTTC. It encodes CASSLVGLDNQETQYF. The gene calls are TRBV7-2 and TRBJ2-5; D gene ambiguous. This CDR3 has 16 amino acids. The germline gives CDR1 SGHTA, CDR2 FQGNSA. Trimming removed 1 base at V and 0 bases at J, with 12 bases between.